This TCR beta chain was captured by sequencing in a study of shared clonotypes between healthy human individuals. Findings and caveats of the study: Across four donors, naive CD4 shared 5% to 5.5%, naive CD8 3.5% to 4%, memory CD4 roughly 2.2%, memory CD8 about 0.38%.

This clone has just a few counts. Its antigen is unidentified. Assay used: immunoSEQ multiplex PCR; TCRdb lists only in-frame clones, some missing. This sample carries almost 750,000 clones, roughly 72% of them seen once, and the ten largest clones take about 1.7%. Within Nashville, Tennessee resided all donors, each a Caucasian adult. The sequence came from a woman aged 30 to 39 in good health. Sample: memory CD4+ T cells sorted from blood. Subset given: CD45RA-negative fraction.

For the CDR3, the DNA is TGTGCCAGCCGACTGGTCAACTCTGGAAACACCATATATTTT. This translates into CASRLVNSGNTIYF. The rearrangement joins TRBV5-8 to TRBJ1-3; D ambiguous. V was cut by 7 bases and J by 0 bases, with 11 bases left in between. Germline V gene data show CDR1 as SGHTS and CDR2 as YDEGEE. This CDR3 is built from 14 residues.